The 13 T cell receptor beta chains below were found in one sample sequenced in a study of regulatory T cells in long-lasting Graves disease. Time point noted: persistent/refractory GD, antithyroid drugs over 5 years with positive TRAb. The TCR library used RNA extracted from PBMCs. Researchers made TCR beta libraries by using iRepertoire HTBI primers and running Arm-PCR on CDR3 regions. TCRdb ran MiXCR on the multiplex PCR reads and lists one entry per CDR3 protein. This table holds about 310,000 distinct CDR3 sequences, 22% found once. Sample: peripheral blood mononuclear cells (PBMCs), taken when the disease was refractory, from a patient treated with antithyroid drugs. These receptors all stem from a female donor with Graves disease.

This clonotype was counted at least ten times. CDR3 residues: CASRAGNQPQHF. The CDR3 region has the DNA TGTGCCAGCAGGGCAGGCAATCAGCCCCAGCATTTT. The chain is built from TRBV28 and TRBJ1-5; D call uncertain. Germline CDR1 is MDHEN and CDR2 is SYDVKM. This CDR3 contains 12 residues. Trimming left V 6 bases short and J 2 bases short, with 5 bases between.

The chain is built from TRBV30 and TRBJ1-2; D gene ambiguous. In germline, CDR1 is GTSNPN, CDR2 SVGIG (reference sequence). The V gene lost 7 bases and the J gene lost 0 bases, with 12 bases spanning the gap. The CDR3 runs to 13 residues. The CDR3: CASTTITNYGYTF. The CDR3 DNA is TGTGCCTCCACGACAATTACTAACTATGGCTACACCTTC.

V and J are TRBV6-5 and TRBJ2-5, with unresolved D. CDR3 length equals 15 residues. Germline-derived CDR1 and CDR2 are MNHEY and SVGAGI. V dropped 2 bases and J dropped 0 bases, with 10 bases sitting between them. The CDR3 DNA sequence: TGTGCCAGCAGTTACGGGGTCGGGTACCAAGAGACCCAGTACTTC. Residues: CASSYGVGYQETQYF.

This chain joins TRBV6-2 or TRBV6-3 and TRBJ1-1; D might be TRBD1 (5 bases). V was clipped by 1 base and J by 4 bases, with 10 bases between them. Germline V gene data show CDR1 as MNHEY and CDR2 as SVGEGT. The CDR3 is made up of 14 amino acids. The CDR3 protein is CASSYLGEGTEAFF. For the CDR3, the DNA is TGTGCCAGCAGTTACTTGGGGGAAGGCACTGAAGCTTTCTTT.

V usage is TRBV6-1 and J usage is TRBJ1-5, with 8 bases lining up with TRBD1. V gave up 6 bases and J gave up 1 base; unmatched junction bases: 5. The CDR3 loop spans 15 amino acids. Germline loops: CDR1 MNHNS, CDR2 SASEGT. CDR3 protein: CASRGTGESNQPQHF. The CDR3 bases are TGTGCCAGCAGGGGGACAGGCGAAAGCAATCAGCCCCAGCATTTT.

CDR3 loop: CASSPTSSGANVLTF. Written as DNA, the CDR3 is TGTGCCAGCTCACCGACGAGCTCTGGGGCCAACGTCCTGACTTTC. The chain carries TRBV18 and TRBJ2-6, with D hard to call. V lost 3 bases and J 0 bases, leaving 6 bases between the germline ends. This CDR3 has 15 residues. CDR1 is KGHSH, CDR2 LQKENI, per germline.

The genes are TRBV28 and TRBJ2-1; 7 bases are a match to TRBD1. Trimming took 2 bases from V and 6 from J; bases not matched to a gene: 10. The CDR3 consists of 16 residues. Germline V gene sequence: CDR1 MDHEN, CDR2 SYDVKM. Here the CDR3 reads CASSLRPRAGGNEQFF. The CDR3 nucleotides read TGTGCCAGCAGTTTAAGGCCCCGGGCAGGGGGCAATGAGCAGTTCTTC.

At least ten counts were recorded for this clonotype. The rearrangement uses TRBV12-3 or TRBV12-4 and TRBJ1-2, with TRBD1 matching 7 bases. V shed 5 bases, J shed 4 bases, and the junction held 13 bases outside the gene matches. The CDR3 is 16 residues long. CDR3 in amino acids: CASSLQPGQQAYGYTF. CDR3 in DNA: TGTGCCAGCAGTCTCCAACCGGGACAGCAAGCCTATGGCTACACCTTC.

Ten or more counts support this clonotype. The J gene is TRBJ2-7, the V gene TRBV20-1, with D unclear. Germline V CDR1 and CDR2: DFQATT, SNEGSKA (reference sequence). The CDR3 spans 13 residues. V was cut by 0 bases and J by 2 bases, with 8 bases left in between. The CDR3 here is CSAREARAYEQYF. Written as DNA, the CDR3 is TGCAGTGCTAGAGAGGCAAGAGCCTACGAGCAGTACTTC.

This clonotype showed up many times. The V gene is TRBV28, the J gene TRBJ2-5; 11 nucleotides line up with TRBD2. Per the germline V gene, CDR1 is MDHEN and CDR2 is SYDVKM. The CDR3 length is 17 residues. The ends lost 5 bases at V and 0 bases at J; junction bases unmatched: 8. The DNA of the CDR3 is TGTGCCAGCAGTCCCGGGACTAGCGGAGAGTACCAAGAGACCCAGTACTTC. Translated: CASSPGTSGEYQETQYF.

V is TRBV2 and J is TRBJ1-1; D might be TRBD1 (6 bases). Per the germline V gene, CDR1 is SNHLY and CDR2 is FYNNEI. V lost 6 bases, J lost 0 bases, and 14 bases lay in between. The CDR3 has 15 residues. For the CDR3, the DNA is TGTGCCAGCAGCCAACAGGGTGAGATGAACACTGAAGCTTTCTTT. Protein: CASSQQGEMNTEAFF.

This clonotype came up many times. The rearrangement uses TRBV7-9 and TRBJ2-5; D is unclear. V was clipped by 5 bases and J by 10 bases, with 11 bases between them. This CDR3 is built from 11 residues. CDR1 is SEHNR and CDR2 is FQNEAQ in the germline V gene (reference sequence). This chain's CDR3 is CASSLRSDQYF. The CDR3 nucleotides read TGTGCCAGCAGCCTACGTTCGGACCAGTACTTC.

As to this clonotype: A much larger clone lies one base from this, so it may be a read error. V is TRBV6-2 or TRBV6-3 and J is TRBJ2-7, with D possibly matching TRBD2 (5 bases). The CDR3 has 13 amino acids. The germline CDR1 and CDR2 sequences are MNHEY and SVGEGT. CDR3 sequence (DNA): TGTGCCAGCAGTTACAGTCGGGGTTACGAGCAGTGCTTC. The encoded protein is CASSYSRGYEQCF.